Following are 15 T cell receptor beta chains from one sample sequenced in a study of OX40 agonist ivuxolimab in advanced cancers. Library generation was performed with the immunoSEQ multiplex PCR assay. The clones in this table, taken by TCRdb from immuneACCESS, are in-frame only. Not every clone is retained; where verified, under half of the shortfall comes from an unresolved V gene, and the cause of the rest is unknown. For this sample the table gives tens of thousands of clones, of which 81% were detected only once. Approximately 6.1% of the sample belongs to the ten largest clones. This sample comprised CD4+ or CD8+ T cells sorted from blood, obtained in a trial of the OX40 agonist ivuxolimab. The origin of the receptors is an adult with an advanced solid tumor such as melanoma, head and neck, liver or kidney cancer.

The chain recombines TRBV29-1 with TRBJ2-2; a weak D match, TRBD2 (5 bases). Between the trimmed V and J ends, which lost 7 bases and 3 bases, there was a span of 12 bases. The CDR3 is 13 amino acids. CDR1 is SQVTM, CDR2 ANQGSEA, per germline. The CDR3 DNA sequence: TGCAGCGCCGAGGGAGCCTACACCGGGGAGCTGTTTTTT. It codes for CSAEGAYTGELFF.

The V call is TRBV10-2, the J call TRBJ2-7, with TRBD1 matching 9 bases. V shed 3 bases and J 2 bases; nucleotides not matched to a gene: 5. CDR1 and CDR2 from the germline V gene are WSHSY and SAAADI. There are 15 residues in the CDR3. CDR3 DNA sequence: TGCGCCAGCAGTGATCCGGGACAGGGTACCTACGAGCAGTACGTC. It translates to CASSDPGQGTYEQYV.

V and J are TRBV30 and TRBJ2-5; 7 bases map to TRBD1. Germline loops: CDR1 GTSNPN, CDR2 SVGIG (reference sequence). CDR3 length: 14 residues. The V and J ends lost 3 bases and 5 bases, in that order; junction bases with no gene match: 9. CDR3 loop: CAWSLQGPGETQYF. CDR3 DNA: TGTGCCTGGAGCCTACAGGGGCCAGGGGAGACCCAGTACTTC.

This chain links TRBV27 with TRBJ1-5; D not resolved. The CDR3 runs 12 residues. The V and J ends lost 3 bases and 4 bases respectively, with 4 bases between them. Germline loops: CDR1 MNHEY, CDR2 SMNVEV (reference sequence). The DNA for the CDR3 is TGTGCCAGCAGTTTTTTAAATCAGCCCCAGCATTTT. Its translation: CASSFLNQPQHF.

V usage is TRBV30 and J usage is TRBJ2-3, with a tentative D call TRBD2 (6 bases). Germline V gene sequence: CDR1 GTSNPN, CDR2 SVGIG (reference sequence). The CDR3 has 17 amino acids. V lost 0 bases and J 5 bases, leaving 21 bases between the germline ends. CDR3 DNA sequence: TGTGCCTGGAGTGTACGCGGAGCTTGGGGACTTATAGATACGCAGTATTTT. This translates into CAWSVRGAWGLIDTQYF.

This chain connects TRBV27 to TRBJ1-4; D ambiguous. Looked up from germline, CDR1 is MNHEY and CDR2 is SMNVEV (reference sequence). V was shortened by 2 bases and J by 0 bases, with 10 bases between the two germline ends. The CDR3 consists of 16 residues. The CDR3: CASSLTRYATNEKLFF. The DNA for the CDR3 is TGTGCCAGCAGTTTAACCAGATATGCAACTAATGAAAAACTGTTTTTT.

The J gene is TRBJ2-5, the V gene TRBV5-8, with D perhaps being TRBD1 or TRBD2 (5 bases each). Germline CDR1 and CDR2: SGHTS and YDEGEE. The V end was cut by 2 bases, the J end by 5 bases, with 19 bases between. The CDR3 is 16 amino acids. CDR3 region: CASSFGRDGRWETQYF. The CDR3 nucleotides are TGTGCCAGCAGCTTTGGCCGGGACGGACGGTGGGAGACCCAGTACTTC. The full variable domain, its missing parts supplied by reference TRBV5-8 and TRBJ2-5, is EAGVTQSPTHLIKTRGQQATLRCSPISGHTSVYWYQQALGLGLQFLLWYDEGEERNRGNFPPRFSGRQFPNYSSELNVNALELEDSALYLCASSFGRDGRWETQYFGPGTRLLVL.

On this clone: The sample holds other DNA sequences that translate to the same CDR3. The chain couples TRBV6-5 to TRBJ1-3, with D unclear. V was cut by 0 bases and J by 0 bases, with 6 bases left in between. Germline CDR1 is MNHEY and CDR2 is SVGAGI. The CDR3 has 15 amino acids. In DNA form, the CDR3 reads TGTGCCAGCAGTTACTCTGGCAGCTCTGGAAACACCATATATTTT. It specifies CASSYSGSSGNTIYF.

The chain uses TRBV6-1 and TRBJ2-3, with D unclear. The CDR3 has 12 residues. Per germline, CDR1 MNHNS and CDR2 SASEGT. V was shortened by 6 bases and J by 6 bases, with 10 bases between the two germline ends. The CDR3 reads CASRTMGDTQYF. CDR3 sequence (DNA): TGTGCCAGCAGAACAATGGGTGATACGCAGTATTTT.

CDR3 in DNA: TGTGCCAGCAGCTCCGGGACGGCTTATGGCTACACCTTC. Translated, it gives CASSSGTAYGYTF. The rearrangement joins TRBV11-2 to TRBJ1-2, with D maybe TRBD1 (5 bases). Per germline, CDR1 SGHAT and CDR2 FQNNGV. V was pared by 4 bases and J by 5 bases, with 11 bases between. The length of the CDR3 is 13 residues.

The V gene is TRBV7-6, the J gene TRBJ2-1; 11 nucleotides match TRBD2. The length of the CDR3 is 17 residues. Germline V gene data show CDR1 as SGHVS and CDR2 as FNYEAQ. Losses at the gene ends were 3 bases for V and 8 bases for J; bases not matched to a gene: 12. CDR3 sequence: CASSFASGTSGVHEQFF. DNA of the CDR3: TGTGCCAGCAGCTTTGCAAGCGGGACTAGCGGTGTGCATGAGCAGTTCTTC.

DNA of the CDR3: TGTGCCAGTACCACCGGGACACAGAACACTGAAGCTTTCTTT. Translating it yields CASTTGTQNTEAFF. The chain joins TRBV6-6 to TRBJ1-1; possibly TRBD1 for D (6 bases). Germline CDR1 and CDR2: MNHNY and SVGAGI (reference sequence). Trimming pared 9 bases from V and 1 base from J, leaving 15 bases between. This CDR3 is built from 14 residues.

The chain couples TRBV9 to TRBJ2-7, with 8 bases that match TRBD2. The CDR3 covers 14 residues. The V gene end was trimmed by 3 bases and the J gene end by 0 bases; junction bases not matched to a gene: 2. The germline V gene has CDR1 SGDLS and CDR2 YYNGEE. CDR3 sequence reads: CASSAGGTSYEQYF. For the CDR3, the DNA is TGTGCCAGCAGCGCGGGGGGGACCTCCTACGAGCAGTACTTC.

The rearrangement links TRBV6-5 to TRBJ2-6; no clear D gene. V lost 4 bases to trimming and J lost 4 bases, with 8 bases between them. Germline V lookup: CDR1 MNHEY, CDR2 SVGAGI. There are 14 residues in the CDR3. The CDR3 loop is CASSSSGGANVLTF. The CDR3 nucleotides are TGTGCCAGCAGTTCCTCTGGGGGGGCCAACGTCCTGACTTTC.

The chain couples TRBV9 to TRBJ2-5; 10 nucleotides line up with TRBD1. The germline V gene has CDR1 SGDLS and CDR2 YYNGEE. CDR3 length equals 16 residues. V was clipped by 4 bases and J by 5 bases; unmatched bases: 11. Written as DNA, the CDR3 is TGTGCCAGCAGCTCAGAGGGACAGGGGATGGAGGAGACCCAGTACTTC. It translates to CASSSEGQGMEETQYF.